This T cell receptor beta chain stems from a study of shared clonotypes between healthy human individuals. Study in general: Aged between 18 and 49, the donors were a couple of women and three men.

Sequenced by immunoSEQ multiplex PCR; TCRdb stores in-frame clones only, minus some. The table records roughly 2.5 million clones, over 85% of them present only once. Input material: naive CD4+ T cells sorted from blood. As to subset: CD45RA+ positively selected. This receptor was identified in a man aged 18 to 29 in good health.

CDR3 sequence reads: CASSSGVGGKVGYTF. The CDR3 DNA follows: TGTGCCAGCAGCTCCGGGGTTGGGGGCAAGGTTGGCTACACCTTC. The rearrangement links TRBV11-2 to TRBJ1-2; perhaps TRBD1 as D (6 bases). Germline V gives CDR1 SGHAT, CDR2 FQNNGV. There are 15 residues in the CDR3. Trimming removed 4 bases at V and 7 bases at J, with 19 bases between.